The 28 T cell receptor beta chains reported below all come from one sample, sequenced in a study of T cells in localized non-small cell lung cancer. The table came from immunoSEQ multiplex PCR; TCRdb's copy has only in-frame clones and leaves some out. The table includes about 32,000 clones, 88% detected once. Sequenced here: peripheral blood mononuclear cells, sampled before any cancer treatment. These TCRs come from a woman between 40 and 69 years old with stage III lung adenocarcinoma.

Details on this clone: Its ends do not fully match the called genes, so a read error is possible. V usage is TRBV9 and J usage is TRBJ2-1; possible D gene TRBD2, 5 bases. CDR1 SGDLS and CDR2 YYNGEE come from the germline V gene. The CDR3 runs 13 residues. The CDR3 reads CASSDTSSLGQLF. The CDR3 DNA reads as TGTGCCAGCAGTGATACTAGTTCTCTCGGGCAGCTCTTC.

V is TRBV7-9 and J is TRBJ2-2; 7 nucleotides match TRBD1. The CDR3 is 13 residues long. Looked up from germline, CDR1 is SEHNR and CDR2 is FQNEAQ (reference sequence). With 5 bases clipped from V and 7 bases from J, the junction kept 4 bases outside the gene matches. Written as DNA, the CDR3 is TGTGCCAGCAGCCCACAGGGGCGCGGGGAGCTGTTTTTT. As protein: CASSPQGRGELFF.

CDR3 loop: CASSQELRQYNQPQHF. The DNA for the CDR3 is TGCGCCAGCAGCCAAGAACTGAGACAGTACAATCAGCCCCAGCATTTT. The chain uses TRBV4-1 and TRBJ1-5; maybe TRBD1 (5 bases). The length of the CDR3 is 16 residues. CDR1 is MGHRA, CDR2 YSYEKL, per germline. Trimming removed 0 bases at V and 3 bases at J, with 12 bases between.

The CDR3 DNA reads as TGCGCCAGCAGCCAAGAAAGCCAGGTCCTGGAGACCCAGTACTTC. Its translation is CASSQESQVLETQYF. This chain links TRBV4-1 with TRBJ2-5; D is unresolved. The germline gives CDR1 MGHRA, CDR2 YSYEKL. V lost 0 bases and J 5 bases, leaving 13 bases between the germline ends. CDR3 length: 15 residues.

The chain employs TRBV10-1 and TRBJ2-3; D tentatively fits TRBD1 or TRBD2 (5 bases each). Trimming took 8 bases from V and 1 from J, leaving 10 bases between them. The CDR3 runs 13 residues. From germline, CDR1 is WNHNN and CDR2 SYGVQD (reference sequence). CDR3 in amino acids: CASGGVGTDTQYF. CDR3 sequence (DNA): TGCGCCAGCGGGGGAGTGGGCACAGATACGCAGTATTTT.

The V and J genes are TRBV5-1 and TRBJ2-1; 7 positions agree with TRBD2. CDR3 size: 15 residues. Germline V CDR1 and CDR2: SGHRS, YFSETQ. With V trimmed by 3 bases and J by 7 bases, 10 bases remained unmatched. The CDR3 sequence is CASSSSGEYENEQFF. DNA for the CDR3: TGCGCCAGCAGCTCCAGCGGGGAATATGAGAATGAGCAGTTCTTC.

The chain has TRBV7-6 and TRBJ1-5, with no clear D. This CDR3 region has 12 residues. CDR1 SGHVS and CDR2 FNYEAQ come from the germline V gene. V gave up 5 bases and J gave up 6 bases, with 8 bases separating them. The DNA for the CDR3 is TGTGCCAGCAGCCAAGTAGGTCAGCCCCAGCATTTT. It codes for CASSQVGQPQHF.

CDR3 in DNA: TGTGCCAGCAGCACGCGGACTAGCGGGAGATCTGGGGAGCAGTTCTTC. It translates to CASSTRTSGRSGEQFF. The V and J genes are TRBV4-2 and TRBJ2-1, with 13 bases that match TRBD2. Germline CDR1 LGHNA, CDR2 YNFKEQ. The CDR3 length is 16 residues. J lost 10 bases, V lost 5 bases, and 11 bases had no gene match.

This clone was seen more than once but under ten times. The chain combines TRBV20-1 with TRBJ1-1; maybe TRBD1 (6 bases). V was trimmed by 5 bases and J by 11 bases, leaving 12 bases between them. CDR1 DFQATT and CDR2 SNEGSKA come from the germline V gene (reference sequence). The CDR3 is made up of 10 amino acids. The CDR3 DNA reads as TGCAGTGCTTGGAACAGGGCCGCTTTCTTT. This sequence encodes CSAWNRAAFF.

V usage is TRBV6-4 and J usage is TRBJ2-1; 14 bases map to TRBD2. The germline gives CDR1 MRHNA, CDR2 SNTAGT. There are 15 residues in the CDR3. V shed 5 bases, J shed 9 bases, and the junction held 6 bases outside the gene matches. The CDR3 loop reads CASSRLAGGLGEQFF. In DNA, the CDR3 is TGTGCCAGCAGTAGACTAGCGGGAGGGCTCGGTGAGCAGTTCTTC.

The chain uses TRBV5-6 and TRBJ2-6; perhaps TRBD2 as D (5 bases). Germline V gene sequence: CDR1 SGHDT, CDR2 YYEEEE. Trimming took off 0 bases at V and 0 bases at J, with 16 bases between the two ends. The CDR3 covers 19 residues. The CDR3: CASSLVPAGRYSGANVLTF. CDR3 in DNA: TGTGCCAGCAGCTTGGTTCCGGCGGGCCGATACTCTGGGGCCAACGTCCTGACTTTC.

The count of this clone is one. The CDR3 DNA reads as TGTGCCAGCAGCCAGGGACAGAGTCGCACAGATACGCAGTATTTT. Protein product: CASSQGQSRTDTQYF. The V gene is TRBV7-8, the J gene TRBJ2-3; 7 bases line up with TRBD1. Trimming cost V 5 bases and J 1 base; bases outside gene matches: 6. The CDR3 extends over 15 amino acids. The germline gives CDR1 SGHVS, CDR2 FQNEAQ.

This clone turned up a few times. This CDR3 reads CASSLLRENTEAFF. DNA for the CDR3: TGTGCCAGCAGTTTGTTACGAGAGAACACTGAAGCTTTCTTT. The chain joins TRBV28 to TRBJ1-1; the D is unclear. Trimming cost V 3 bases and J 1 base, with 9 bases left between them. CDR1 is MDHEN, CDR2 SYDVKM, per germline. The CDR3 is 14 residues long. The whole variable domain, filled in from reference TRBV28 and TRBJ1-1, reads DVKVTQSSRYLVKRTGEKVFLECVQDMDHENMFWYRQDPGLGLRLIYFSYDVKMKEKGDIPEGYSVSREKKERFSLILESASTNQTSMYLCASSLLRENTEAFFGQGTRLTVV.

The V call is TRBV19, the J call TRBJ2-6; D could derive from TRBD1 or TRBD2 (5 bases each). Trimming took off 6 bases at V and 2 bases at J, with 32 bases between the two ends. The CDR3 spans 22 residues. Germline V gene sequence: CDR1 LNHDA, CDR2 SQIVND (reference sequence). CDR3 sequence: CASSRTPGPTTFYWAGANVLTF. CDR3 DNA sequence: TGTGCCAGTAGCCGCACCCCGGGACCTACAACTTTTTATTGGGCTGGGGCCAACGTCCTGACTTTC.

The sample holds one count of this clone. V and J are TRBV7-9 and TRBJ2-2, with D possibly being TRBD2 (5 bases). This CDR3 region has 14 residues. Germline assignment: CDR1 SEHNR and CDR2 FQNEAQ (reference sequence). Trimming removed 8 bases at V and 0 bases at J, with 10 bases between. The CDR3 loop is CASGLGANTGELFF. DNA for the CDR3: TGTGCCAGCGGACTCGGTGCGAACACCGGGGAGCTGTTTTTT. Full variable domain (missing parts from reference TRBV7-9 and TRBJ2-2): DTGVSQNPRHKITKRGQNVTFRCDPISEHNRLYWYRQTLGQGPEFLTYFQNEAQLEKSRLLSDRFSAERPKGSFSTLEIQRTEQGDSAMYLCASGLGANTGELFFGEGSRLTVL.

The J gene is TRBJ1-1, the V gene TRBV7-2; D is uncertain. The CDR3 totals 14 residues. The V gene lost 2 bases and the J gene lost 1 base, with 8 bases spanning the gap. Germline lookup yields CDR1 SGHTA and CDR2 FQGNSA. The CDR3 nucleotides are TGTGCCAGCAGCTTACAGGCCGCGAACACTGAAGCTTTCTTT. This gives the protein CASSLQAANTEAFF.

The rearrangement links TRBV11-2 to TRBJ2-5; possibly TRBD1 or TRBD2 for D (5 bases each). The CDR3 is 16 residues long. Trimming removed 7 bases at V and 0 bases at J, with 18 bases between. CDR1 and CDR2 (germline): SGHAT, FQNNGV. The CDR3 reads CASTQGTAYNQETQYF. The DNA for the CDR3 is TGTGCCAGCACCCAAGGGACGGCCTACAACCAAGAGACCCAGTACTTC. Full variable domain (rest looked up from reference TRBV11-2 and TRBJ2-5): EAGVAQSPRYKIIEKRQSVAFWCNPISGHATLYWYQQILGQGPKLLIQFQNNGVVDDSQLPKDRFSAERLKGVDSTLKIQPAKLEDSAVYLCASTQGTAYNQETQYFGPGTRLLVL.

This rearrangement joins TRBV6-6 to TRBJ2-2; perhaps TRBD1 as D (6 bases). The germline V and J ends were trimmed by 7 bases and 1 base, with 10 bases remaining between them. From germline, CDR1 is MNHNY and CDR2 SVGAGI (reference sequence). This CDR3 is built from 14 residues. The CDR3 sequence: CASTLTGNTGELFF. CDR3 bases: TGTGCCAGCACCCTGACAGGGAACACCGGGGAGCTGTTTTTT.

The chain uses TRBV5-1 and TRBJ1-3; D is possibly TRBD1 (6 bases). The CDR3 runs 15 residues. In germline, CDR1 is SGHRS, CDR2 YFSETQ. With 5 bases removed from V and 0 bases from J, the gap between germline ends came to 12 bases. The CDR3 coding sequence is TGCGCCAGCAGTTCCGGACAGCTCTCTGGAAACACCATATATTTT. It encodes CASSSGQLSGNTIYF.

This clone was counted once. This chain links TRBV29-1 with TRBJ2-3; D unclear. There are 13 residues in the CDR3. With 1 base removed from V and 1 base from J, the gap between germline ends came to 6 bases. Germline assignment: CDR1 SQVTM and CDR2 ANQGSEA. This CDR3 reads CSVEAVRTDTQYF. The CDR3 DNA reads as TGCAGCGTTGAAGCAGTGCGCACAGATACGCAGTATTTT.

The chain employs TRBV10-3 and TRBJ1-2, with a tentative D call TRBD1 (5 bases). The V end lost 7 bases, the J end lost 4 bases, and 13 bases lay between the germline ends. This CDR3 has 13 amino acids. The germline CDR1 and CDR2 sequences are ENHRY and SYGVKD. CDR3 bases: TGTGCCATCACAGGGACGGATTCCTATGGCTACACCTTC. This codes for CAITGTDSYGYTF.

The V call is TRBV7-6, the J call TRBJ1-2, with D unresolved. Per germline, CDR1 SGHVS and CDR2 FNYEAQ. V was cut by 5 bases and J by 1 base, with 11 bases left in between. CDR3 length: 14 amino acids. For the CDR3, the DNA is TGTGCCAGCAGCCCAGGCTACAATAACTATGGCTACACCTTC. Its protein is CASSPGYNNYGYTF.

V gene TRBV5-1 combines with J gene TRBJ2-5; the match to TRBD1 covers 9 bases. Gene TRBJ2-7 matches the end of the DNA better, so the J call may be wrong. CDR3 length equals 15 residues. Germline CDR1 SGHRS, CDR2 YFSETQ. The CDR3: CASSPRDRVPYEQYF. As DNA, the CDR3 is TGCGCCAGCAGCCCCCGGGACAGGGTCCCCTACGAGCAGTACTTC.

The genes are TRBV28 and TRBJ2-5, with a weak D call TRBD2 (6 bases). Germline loops: CDR1 MDHEN, CDR2 SYDVKM. The CDR3 is 11 amino acids. The V end lost 8 bases, the J end lost 5 bases, and 9 bases lay between the germline ends. This chain's CDR3 is CASEEGETQYF. CDR3 bases: TGTGCCAGCGAGGAGGGGGAGACCCAGTACTTC. The whole variable domain, remainder taken from reference TRBV28 and TRBJ2-5, is DVKVTQSSRYLVKRTGEKVFLECVQDMDHENMFWYRQDPGLGLRLIYFSYDVKMKEKGDIPEGYSVSREKKERFSLILESASTNQTSMYLCASEEGETQYFGPGTRLLVL.

Here the CDR3 reads CASSLAGYDEQYF. The DNA of the CDR3 is TGTGCCAGCAGCTTAGCGGGGTATGACGAGCAGTACTTC. This rearrangement joins TRBV7-9 to TRBJ2-7, with D hard to call. The CDR3 length is 13 residues. Germline CDR1 SEHNR, CDR2 FQNEAQ (reference sequence). V lost 0 bases to trimming and J lost 5 bases, with 8 bases between them.

Concerning this clone itself: This CDR3 is also generated by other DNA sequences in the sample. V gene TRBV28 combines with J gene TRBJ2-7, with D uncertain. The CDR3 spans 11 residues. V shed 3 bases and J shed 10 bases, with 10 bases lying between them. The V gene's germline CDR1 is MDHEN and CDR2 SYDVKM. CDR3 sequence (DNA): TGTGCCAGCAGTTTCAGTGCAGGCCAGTACTTC. Its protein product is CASSFSAGQYF.

The chain is built from TRBV5-1 and TRBJ2-1; D uncertain. The germline V gene has CDR1 SGHRS and CDR2 YFSETQ. The CDR3 covers 11 residues. Trimming removed 5 bases at V and 4 bases at J, with 4 bases between. DNA for the CDR3: TGCGCCAGCAGTGAATACAATGAGCAGTTCTTC. Translating gives CASSEYNEQFF.

The chain is built from TRBV15 and TRBJ1-2; no definite D call. V was cut by 1 base and J by 8 bases, with 11 bases left in between. The CDR3 runs to 13 residues. Germline V lookup: CDR1 LNHNV, CDR2 YYDKDF (reference sequence). The CDR3 DNA reads as TGTGCCACCAGCAGAGGGGGTACCGCGGGCTACACCTTC. Amino acids: CATSRGGTAGYTF.